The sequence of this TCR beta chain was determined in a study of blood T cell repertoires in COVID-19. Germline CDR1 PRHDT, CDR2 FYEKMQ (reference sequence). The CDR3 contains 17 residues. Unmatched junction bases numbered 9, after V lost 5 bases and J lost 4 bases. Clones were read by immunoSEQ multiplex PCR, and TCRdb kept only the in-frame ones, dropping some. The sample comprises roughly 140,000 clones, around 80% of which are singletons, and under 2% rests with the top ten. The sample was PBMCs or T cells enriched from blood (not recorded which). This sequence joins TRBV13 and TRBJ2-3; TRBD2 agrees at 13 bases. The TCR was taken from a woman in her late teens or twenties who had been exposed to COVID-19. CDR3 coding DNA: TGTGCCAGCAGCGACTCGACTAGCGGGAGGATGGCAGATACGCAGTATTTT. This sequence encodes CASSDSTSGRMADTQYF. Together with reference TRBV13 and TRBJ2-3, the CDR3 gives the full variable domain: AAGVIQSPRHLIKEKRETATLKCYPIPRHDTVYWYQQGPGQDPQFLISFYEKMQSDKGSIPDRFSAQQFSDYHSELNMSSLELGDSALYFCASSDSTSGRMADTQYFGPGTRLTVL.